This passage covers 9 T cell receptor beta chains from one sample sequenced in a study of PD-1 blockade in mismatch repair-deficient tumors. TCRdb's table, derived via immunoSEQ multiplex PCR, lists solely in-frame clones and lacks some. The sample lists approximately 130,000 clones, more than 85% occurring once. The sample in question was peripheral blood, obtained 44 weeks after starting pembrolizumab. The receptors originated from an adult with mismatch repair-deficient cancer.

Worth noting for this clone: The junction and the germline gene differ at one end; a read error may be behind it. The rearrangement joins TRBV11-3 to TRBJ1-2, with D perhaps matching TRBD1 (6 bases). Germline V gene lookup returns CDR1 SGHNT and CDR2 YENEEA. There are 12 residues in the CDR3. CDR3 nucleotide sequence: TGTGCCAGCAGCTTGGGGGGGGCTGGCTTCACCTTC. Protein: CASSLGGAGFTF.

The V and J genes are TRBV11-2 and TRBJ2-6; 9 bases are a match to TRBD1. CDR1 is SGHAT and CDR2 is FQNNGV in the germline V gene. V shed 5 bases, J shed 0 bases, and the junction held 11 bases outside the gene matches. The CDR3 contains 19 residues. The CDR3 nucleotides are TGTGCCAGCAGCCTAAACTTGGGACAGGGTCCCTCTGGGGCCAACGTCCTGACTTTC. This translates into CASSLNLGQGPSGANVLTF.

The chain joins TRBV5-1 to TRBJ2-3; D remains unclear. Germline loops: CDR1 SGHRS, CDR2 YFSETQ. V lost 0 bases to trimming and J lost 1 base, with 9 bases between them. The CDR3 is 15 amino acids. The CDR3: CASSLELRGTDTQYF. CDR3 sequence (DNA): TGCGCCAGCAGCTTGGAGCTCAGAGGCACAGATACGCAGTATTTT.

This chain connects TRBV7-9 to TRBJ2-1; D not certain. This CDR3 contains 14 residues. V dropped 5 bases and J dropped 3 bases, with 11 bases sitting between them. Germline loops: CDR1 SEHNR, CDR2 FQNEAQ (reference sequence). Written as DNA, the CDR3 is TGTGCCAGCAGCCCACGCGTTCTCTACAATGAGCAGTTCTTC. It codes for CASSPRVLYNEQFF.

J is TRBJ2-3 and V is TRBV7-9; D gene ambiguous. CDR3 length equals 14 residues. Germline-derived CDR1 and CDR2 are SEHNR and FQNEAQ (reference sequence). V lost 3 bases, J lost 1 base, and 8 bases lay in between. CDR3 nucleotides: TGTGCCAGCAGCTTTTTGCAGGGCACAGATACGCAGTATTTT. Residues: CASSFLQGTDTQYF.

This chain links TRBV4-1 with TRBJ1-2, with D tentatively TRBD1 (6 bases). The CDR3 consists of 16 residues. The ends were cut back, 4 bases at V and 0 bases at J, with 15 bases in the middle. Germline V gene lookup returns CDR1 MGHRA and CDR2 YSYEKL. The CDR3 DNA is TGCGCCAGCAGCCGCCCAATACAGGGAGCTAACTATGGCTACACCTTC. Its protein is CASSRPIQGANYGYTF.

The V and J genes are TRBV12-5 and TRBJ2-5; D is unclear. The germline gives CDR1 LGHNT, CDR2 FRNRAP. The length of the CDR3 is 13 residues. Between the trimmed V and J ends, which lost 3 bases and 4 bases, there was a span of 9 bases. The CDR3 here is CASGFGGLETQYF. The DNA of the CDR3 is TGTGCTAGTGGTTTTGGCGGCCTAGAGACCCAGTACTTC.

The gene calls are TRBV4-3 and TRBJ2-1; a possible D gene is TRBD1 (5 bases). Looked up from germline, CDR1 is LGHNA and CDR2 is YSLEER. V was pared by 0 bases and J by 6 bases, with 12 bases between. The CDR3 covers 15 residues. The DNA of the CDR3 is TGCGCCAGCAGCCAAGATCTAGGGGCGTCCAATGAGCAGTTCTTC. Encoded protein: CASSQDLGASNEQFF.

The gene calls are TRBV5-1 and TRBJ2-7; D is ambiguous. The CDR3 is 12 residues long. CDR1 is SGHRS, CDR2 YFSETQ, per germline. V was cut by 0 bases and J by 2 bases, with 3 bases left in between. CDR3 in amino acids: CASSLVTYEQYF. The DNA for the CDR3 is TGCGCCAGCAGCTTGGTGACCTACGAGCAGTACTTC.